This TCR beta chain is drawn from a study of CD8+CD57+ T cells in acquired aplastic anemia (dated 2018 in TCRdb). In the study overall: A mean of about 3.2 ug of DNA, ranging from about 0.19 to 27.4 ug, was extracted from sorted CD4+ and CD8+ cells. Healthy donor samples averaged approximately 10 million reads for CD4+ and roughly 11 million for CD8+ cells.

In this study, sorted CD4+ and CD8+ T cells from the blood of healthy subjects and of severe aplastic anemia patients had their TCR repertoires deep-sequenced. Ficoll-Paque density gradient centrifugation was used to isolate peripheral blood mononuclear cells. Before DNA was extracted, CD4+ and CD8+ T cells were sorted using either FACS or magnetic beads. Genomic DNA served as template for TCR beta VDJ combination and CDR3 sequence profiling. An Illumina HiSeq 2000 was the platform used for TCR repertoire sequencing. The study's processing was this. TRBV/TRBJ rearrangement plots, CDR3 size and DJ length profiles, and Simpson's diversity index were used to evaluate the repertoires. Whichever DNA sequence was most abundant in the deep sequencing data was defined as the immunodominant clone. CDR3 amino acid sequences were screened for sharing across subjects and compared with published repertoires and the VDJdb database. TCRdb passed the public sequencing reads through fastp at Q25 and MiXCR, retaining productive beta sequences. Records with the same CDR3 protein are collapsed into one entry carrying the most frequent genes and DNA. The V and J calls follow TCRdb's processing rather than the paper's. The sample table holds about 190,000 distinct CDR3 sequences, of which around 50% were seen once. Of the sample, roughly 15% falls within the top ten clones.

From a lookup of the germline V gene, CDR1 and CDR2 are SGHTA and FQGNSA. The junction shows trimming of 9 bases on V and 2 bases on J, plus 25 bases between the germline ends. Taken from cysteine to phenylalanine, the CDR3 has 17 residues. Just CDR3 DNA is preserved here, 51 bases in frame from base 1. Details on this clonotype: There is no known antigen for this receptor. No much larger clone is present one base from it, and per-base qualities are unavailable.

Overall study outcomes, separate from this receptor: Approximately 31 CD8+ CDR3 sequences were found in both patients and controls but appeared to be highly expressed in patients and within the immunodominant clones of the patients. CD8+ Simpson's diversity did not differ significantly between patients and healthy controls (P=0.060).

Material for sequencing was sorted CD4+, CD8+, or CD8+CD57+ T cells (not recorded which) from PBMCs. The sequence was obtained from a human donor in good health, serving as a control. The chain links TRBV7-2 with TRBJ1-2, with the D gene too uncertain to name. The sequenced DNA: TGTGCCAGTACCCCCTCGGCAGGTAGGGCTCGCAACTATGGCTACACCTTC. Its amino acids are CASTPSAGRARNYGYTF.